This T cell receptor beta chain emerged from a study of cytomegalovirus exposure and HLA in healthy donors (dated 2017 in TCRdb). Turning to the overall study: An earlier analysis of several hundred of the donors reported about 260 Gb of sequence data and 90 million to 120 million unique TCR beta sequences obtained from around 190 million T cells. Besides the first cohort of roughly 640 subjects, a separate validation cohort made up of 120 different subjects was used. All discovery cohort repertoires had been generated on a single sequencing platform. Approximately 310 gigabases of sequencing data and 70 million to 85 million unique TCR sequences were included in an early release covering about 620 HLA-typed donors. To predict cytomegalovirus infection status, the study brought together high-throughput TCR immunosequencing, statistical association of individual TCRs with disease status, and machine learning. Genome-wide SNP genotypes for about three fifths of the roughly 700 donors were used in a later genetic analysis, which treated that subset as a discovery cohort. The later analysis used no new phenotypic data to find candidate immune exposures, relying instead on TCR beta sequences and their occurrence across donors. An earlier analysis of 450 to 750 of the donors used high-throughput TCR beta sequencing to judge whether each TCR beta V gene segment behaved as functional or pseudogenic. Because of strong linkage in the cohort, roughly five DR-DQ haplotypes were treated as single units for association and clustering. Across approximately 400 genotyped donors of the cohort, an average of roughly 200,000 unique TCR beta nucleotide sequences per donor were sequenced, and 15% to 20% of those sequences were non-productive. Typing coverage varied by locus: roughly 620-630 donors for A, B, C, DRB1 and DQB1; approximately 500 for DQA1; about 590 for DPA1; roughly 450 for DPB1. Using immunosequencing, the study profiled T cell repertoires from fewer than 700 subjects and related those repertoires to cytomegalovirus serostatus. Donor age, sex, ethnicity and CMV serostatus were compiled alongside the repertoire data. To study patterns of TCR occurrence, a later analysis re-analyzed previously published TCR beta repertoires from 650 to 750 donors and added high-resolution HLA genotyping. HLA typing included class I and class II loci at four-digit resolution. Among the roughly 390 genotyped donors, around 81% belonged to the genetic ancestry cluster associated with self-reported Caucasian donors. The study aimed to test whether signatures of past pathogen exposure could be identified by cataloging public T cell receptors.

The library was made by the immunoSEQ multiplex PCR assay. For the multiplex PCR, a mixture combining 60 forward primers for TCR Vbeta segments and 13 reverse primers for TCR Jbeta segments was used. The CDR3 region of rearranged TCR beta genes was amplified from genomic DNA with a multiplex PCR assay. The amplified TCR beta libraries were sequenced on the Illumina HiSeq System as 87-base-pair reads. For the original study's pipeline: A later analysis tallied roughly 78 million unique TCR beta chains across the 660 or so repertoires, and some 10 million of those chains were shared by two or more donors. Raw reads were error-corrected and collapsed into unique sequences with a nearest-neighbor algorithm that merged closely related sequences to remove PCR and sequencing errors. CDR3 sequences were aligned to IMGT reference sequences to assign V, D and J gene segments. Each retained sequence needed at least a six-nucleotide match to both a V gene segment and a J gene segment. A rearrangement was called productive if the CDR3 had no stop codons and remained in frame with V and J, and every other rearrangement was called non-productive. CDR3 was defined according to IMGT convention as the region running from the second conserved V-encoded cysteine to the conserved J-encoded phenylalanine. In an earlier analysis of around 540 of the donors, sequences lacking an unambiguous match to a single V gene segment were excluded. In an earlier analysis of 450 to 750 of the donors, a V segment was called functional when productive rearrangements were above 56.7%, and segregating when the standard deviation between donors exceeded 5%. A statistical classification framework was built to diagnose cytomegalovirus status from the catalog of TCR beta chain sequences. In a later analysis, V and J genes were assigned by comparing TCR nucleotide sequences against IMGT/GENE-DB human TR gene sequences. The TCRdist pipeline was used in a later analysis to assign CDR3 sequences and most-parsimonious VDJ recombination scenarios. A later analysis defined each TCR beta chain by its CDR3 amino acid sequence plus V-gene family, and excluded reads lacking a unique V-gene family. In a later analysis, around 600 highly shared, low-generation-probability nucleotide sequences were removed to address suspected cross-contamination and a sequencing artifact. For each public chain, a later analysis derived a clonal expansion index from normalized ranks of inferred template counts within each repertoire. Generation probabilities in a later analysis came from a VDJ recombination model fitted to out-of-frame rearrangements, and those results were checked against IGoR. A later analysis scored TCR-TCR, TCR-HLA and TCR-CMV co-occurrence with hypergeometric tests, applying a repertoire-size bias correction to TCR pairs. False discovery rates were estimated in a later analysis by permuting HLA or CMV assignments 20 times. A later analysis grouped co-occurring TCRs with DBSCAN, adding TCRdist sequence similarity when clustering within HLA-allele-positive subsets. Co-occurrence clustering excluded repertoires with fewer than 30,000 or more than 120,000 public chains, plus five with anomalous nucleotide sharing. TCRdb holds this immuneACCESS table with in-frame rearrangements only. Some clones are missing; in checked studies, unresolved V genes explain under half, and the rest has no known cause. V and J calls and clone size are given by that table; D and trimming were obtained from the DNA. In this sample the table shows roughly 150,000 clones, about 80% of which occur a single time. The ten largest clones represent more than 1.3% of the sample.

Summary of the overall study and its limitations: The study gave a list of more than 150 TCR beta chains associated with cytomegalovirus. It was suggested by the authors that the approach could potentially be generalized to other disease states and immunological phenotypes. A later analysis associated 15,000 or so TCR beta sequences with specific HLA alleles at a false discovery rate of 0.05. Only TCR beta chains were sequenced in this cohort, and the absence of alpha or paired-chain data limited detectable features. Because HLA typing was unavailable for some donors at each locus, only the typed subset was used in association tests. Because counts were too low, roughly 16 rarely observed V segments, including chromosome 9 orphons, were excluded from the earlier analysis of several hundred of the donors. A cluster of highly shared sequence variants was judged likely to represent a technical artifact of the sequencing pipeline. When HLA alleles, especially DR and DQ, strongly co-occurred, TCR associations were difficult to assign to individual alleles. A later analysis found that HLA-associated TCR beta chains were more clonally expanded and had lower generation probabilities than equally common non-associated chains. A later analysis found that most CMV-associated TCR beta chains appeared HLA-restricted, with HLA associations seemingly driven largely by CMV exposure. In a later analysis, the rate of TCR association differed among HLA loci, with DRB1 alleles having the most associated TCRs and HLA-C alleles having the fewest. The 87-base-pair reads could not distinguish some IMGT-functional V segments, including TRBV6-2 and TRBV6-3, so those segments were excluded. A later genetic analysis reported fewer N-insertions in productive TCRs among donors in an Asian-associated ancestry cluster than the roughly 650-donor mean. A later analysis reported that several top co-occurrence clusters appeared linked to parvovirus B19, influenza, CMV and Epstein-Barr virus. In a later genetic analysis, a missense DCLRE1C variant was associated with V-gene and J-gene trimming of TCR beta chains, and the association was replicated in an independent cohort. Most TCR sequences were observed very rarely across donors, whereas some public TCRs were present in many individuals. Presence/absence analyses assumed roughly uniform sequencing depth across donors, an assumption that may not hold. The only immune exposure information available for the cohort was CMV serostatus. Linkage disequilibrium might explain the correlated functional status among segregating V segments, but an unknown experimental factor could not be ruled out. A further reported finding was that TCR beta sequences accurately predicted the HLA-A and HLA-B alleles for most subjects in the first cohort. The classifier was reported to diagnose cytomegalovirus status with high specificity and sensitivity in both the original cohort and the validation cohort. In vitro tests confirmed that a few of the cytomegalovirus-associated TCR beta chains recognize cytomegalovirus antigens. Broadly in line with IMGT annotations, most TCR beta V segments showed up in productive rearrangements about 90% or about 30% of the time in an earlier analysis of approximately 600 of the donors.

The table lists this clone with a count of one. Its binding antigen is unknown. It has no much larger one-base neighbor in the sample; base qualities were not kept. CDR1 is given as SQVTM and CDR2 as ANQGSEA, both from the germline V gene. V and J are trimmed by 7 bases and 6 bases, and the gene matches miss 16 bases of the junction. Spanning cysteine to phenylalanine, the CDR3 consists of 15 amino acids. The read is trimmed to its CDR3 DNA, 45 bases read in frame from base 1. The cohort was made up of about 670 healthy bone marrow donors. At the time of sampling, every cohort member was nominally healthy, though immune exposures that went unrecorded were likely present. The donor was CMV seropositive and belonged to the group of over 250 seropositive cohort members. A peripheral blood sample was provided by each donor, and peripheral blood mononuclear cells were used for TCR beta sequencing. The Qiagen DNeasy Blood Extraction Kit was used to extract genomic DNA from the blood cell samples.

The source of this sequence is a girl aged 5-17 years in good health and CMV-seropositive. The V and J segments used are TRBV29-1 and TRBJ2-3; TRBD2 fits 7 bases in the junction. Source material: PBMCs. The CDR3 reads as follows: CSASEMAGDPDTQYF. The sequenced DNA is TGCAGCGCCTCCGAGATGGCGGGAGATCCCGATACGCAGTATTTT.